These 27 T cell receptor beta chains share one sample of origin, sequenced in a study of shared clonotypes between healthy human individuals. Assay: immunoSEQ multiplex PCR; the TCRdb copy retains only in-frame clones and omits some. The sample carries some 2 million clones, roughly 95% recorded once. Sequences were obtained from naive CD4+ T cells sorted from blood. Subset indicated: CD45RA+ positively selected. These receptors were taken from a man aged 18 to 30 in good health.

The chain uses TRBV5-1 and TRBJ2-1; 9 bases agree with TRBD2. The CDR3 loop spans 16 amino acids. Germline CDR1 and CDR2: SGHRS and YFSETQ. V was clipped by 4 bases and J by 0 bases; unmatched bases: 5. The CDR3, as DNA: TGCGCCAGCAGCATTGATAGCGGGAGCTCCTACAATGAGCAGTTCTTC. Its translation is CASSIDSGSSYNEQFF.

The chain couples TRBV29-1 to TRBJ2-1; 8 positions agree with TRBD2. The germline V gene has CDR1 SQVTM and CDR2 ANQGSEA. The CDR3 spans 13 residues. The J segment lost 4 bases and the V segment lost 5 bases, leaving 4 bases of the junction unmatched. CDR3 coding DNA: TGCAGCGTTAAATCTAGCGGGTACAATGAGCAGTTCTTC. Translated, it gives CSVKSSGYNEQFF.

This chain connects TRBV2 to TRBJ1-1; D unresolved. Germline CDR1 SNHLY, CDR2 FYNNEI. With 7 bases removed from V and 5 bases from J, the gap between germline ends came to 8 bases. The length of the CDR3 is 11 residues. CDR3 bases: TGTGCCAGCAAAGAAGGGACTGAAGCTTTCTTT. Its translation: CASKEGTEAFF.

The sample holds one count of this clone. Here the CDR3 reads CASSQDQTTTYEQYF. The DNA of the CDR3 is TGCGCCAGCAGCCAAGATCAGACTACTACCTACGAGCAGTACTTC. The J gene is TRBJ2-7, the V gene TRBV4-1; TRBD2 is a possible D gene (5 bases). Per germline, CDR1 MGHRA and CDR2 YSYEKL. Trimming removed 0 bases from V and 2 bases from J, with 11 bases in between. CDR3 length equals 15 residues.

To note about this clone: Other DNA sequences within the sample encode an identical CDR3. The DNA of the CDR3 is TGTGCCTGGAGTACCGGACAGGGCAATCAGCCCCAGCATTTT. Encoded protein: CAWSTGQGNQPQHF. J is TRBJ1-5 and V is TRBV30, with TRBD1 matching over 7 bases. The germline V gene encodes CDR1 GTSNPN and CDR2 SVGIG (reference sequence). CDR3 length: 14 amino acids. V shed 2 bases and J 2 bases; nucleotides not matched to a gene: 3.

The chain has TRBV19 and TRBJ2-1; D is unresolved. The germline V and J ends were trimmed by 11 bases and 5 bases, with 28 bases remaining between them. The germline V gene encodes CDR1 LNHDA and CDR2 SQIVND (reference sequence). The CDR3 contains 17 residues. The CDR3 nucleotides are TGTGCCGTCCAGGCTAGGCGCTACCCTCTTGTCGACAATGAGCAGTTCTTC. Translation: CAVQARRYPLVDNEQFF. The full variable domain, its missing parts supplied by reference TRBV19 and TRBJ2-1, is DGGITQSPKYLFRKEGQNVTLSCEQNLNHDAMYWYRQDPGQGLRLIYYSQIVNDFQKGDIAEGYSVSREKKESFPLTVTSAQKNPTAFYLCAVQARRYPLVDNEQFFGPGTRLTVL.

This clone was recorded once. CDR3 sequence: CASSFGAGIRPLHF. The CDR3 DNA reads TGTGCCAGCAGTTTTGGGGCGGGGATTCGACCCCTCCACTTT. The chain joins TRBV27 to TRBJ1-6, with TRBD1 as a possible D gene (5 bases). Trimming left V 3 bases short and J 12 bases short, with 15 bases between. CDR1 is MNHEY, CDR2 SMNVEV, per germline (reference sequence). CDR3 length: 14 residues.

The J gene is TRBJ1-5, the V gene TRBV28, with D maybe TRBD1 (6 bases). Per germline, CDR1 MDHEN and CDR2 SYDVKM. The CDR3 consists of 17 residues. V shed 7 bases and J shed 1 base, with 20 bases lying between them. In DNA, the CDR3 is TGTGCCAGCACTCGAAATCGGGGGGCAAAGAGCAATCAGCCCCAGCATTTT. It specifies CASTRNRGAKSNQPQHF.

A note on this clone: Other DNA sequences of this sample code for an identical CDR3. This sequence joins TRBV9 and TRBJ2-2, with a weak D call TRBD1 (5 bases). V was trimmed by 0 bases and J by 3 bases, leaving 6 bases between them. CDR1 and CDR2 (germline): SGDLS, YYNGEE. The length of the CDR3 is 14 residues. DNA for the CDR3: TGTGCCAGCAGCGTAGACAGGTACACCGGGGAGCTGTTTTTT. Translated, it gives CASSVDRYTGELFF.

The CDR3 nucleotides are TGTGCCAGCAGCGGGACTAGCGGTTTTTCCTACGAGCAGTACTTC. Its protein is CASSGTSGFSYEQYF. The chain uses TRBV2 and TRBJ2-7, with 11 nucleotides matching TRBD2. This CDR3 comprises 15 residues. Germline CDR1 SNHLY, CDR2 FYNNEI. The trim removed 6 bases at V and 1 base at J, leaving 5 bases unmatched.

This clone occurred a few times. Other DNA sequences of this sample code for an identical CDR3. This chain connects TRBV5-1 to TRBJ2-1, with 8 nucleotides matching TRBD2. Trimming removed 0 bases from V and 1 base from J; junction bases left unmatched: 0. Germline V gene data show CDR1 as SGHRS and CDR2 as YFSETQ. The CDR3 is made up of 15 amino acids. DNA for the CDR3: TGCGCCAGCAGCTTGGTAGCGGGATCCTACAATGAGCAGTTCTTC. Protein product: CASSLVAGSYNEQFF. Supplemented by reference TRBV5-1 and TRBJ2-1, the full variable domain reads KAGVTQTPRYLIKTRGQQVTLSCSPISGHRSVSWYQQTPGQGLQFLFEYFSETQRNKGNFPGRFSGRQFSNSRSEMNVSTLELGDSALYLCASSLVAGSYNEQFFGPGTRLTVL.

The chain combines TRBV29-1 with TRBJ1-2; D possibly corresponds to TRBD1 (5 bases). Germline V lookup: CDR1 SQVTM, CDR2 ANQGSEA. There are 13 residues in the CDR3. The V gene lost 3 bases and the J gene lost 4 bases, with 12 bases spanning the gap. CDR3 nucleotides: TGCAGCGTTGAGGGGGGTGAGGCCTATGGCTACACCTTC. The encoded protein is CSVEGGEAYGYTF.

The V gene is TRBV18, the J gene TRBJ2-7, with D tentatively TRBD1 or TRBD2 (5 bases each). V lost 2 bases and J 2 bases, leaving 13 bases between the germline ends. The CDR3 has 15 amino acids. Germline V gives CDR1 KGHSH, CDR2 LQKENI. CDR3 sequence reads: CASSPAGTDTYEQYF. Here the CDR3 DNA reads TGTGCCAGCTCACCAGCCGGGACGGACACCTACGAGCAGTACTTC. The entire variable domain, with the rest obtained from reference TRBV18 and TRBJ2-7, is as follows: NAGVMQNPRHLVRRRGQEARLRCSPMKGHSHVYWYRQLPEEGLKFMVYLQKENIIDESGMPKERFSAEFPKEGPSILRIQQVVRGDSAAYFCASSPAGTDTYEQYFGPGTRLTVT.

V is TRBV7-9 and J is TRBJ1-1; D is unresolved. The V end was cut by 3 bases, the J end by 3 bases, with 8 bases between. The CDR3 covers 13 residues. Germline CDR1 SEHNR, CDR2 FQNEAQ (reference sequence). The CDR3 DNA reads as TGTGCCAGCAGCTTTGTAGGAGACACTGAAGCTTTCTTT. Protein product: CASSFVGDTEAFF.

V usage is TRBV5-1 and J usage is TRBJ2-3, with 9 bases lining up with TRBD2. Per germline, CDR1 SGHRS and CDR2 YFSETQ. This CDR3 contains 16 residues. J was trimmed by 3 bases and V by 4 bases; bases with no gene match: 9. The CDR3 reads CASSRLSGSNTDTQYF. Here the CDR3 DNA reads TGCGCCAGCAGCCGGCTTAGCGGGAGTAATACAGATACGCAGTATTTT.

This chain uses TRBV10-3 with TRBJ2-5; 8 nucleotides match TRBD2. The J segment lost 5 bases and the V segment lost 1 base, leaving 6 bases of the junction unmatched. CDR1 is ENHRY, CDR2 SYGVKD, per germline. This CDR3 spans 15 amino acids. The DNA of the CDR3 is TGTGCCATCAGTGAGTTGGCGGGAGGAGGGGAGACCCAGTACTTC. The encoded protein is CAISELAGGGETQYF.

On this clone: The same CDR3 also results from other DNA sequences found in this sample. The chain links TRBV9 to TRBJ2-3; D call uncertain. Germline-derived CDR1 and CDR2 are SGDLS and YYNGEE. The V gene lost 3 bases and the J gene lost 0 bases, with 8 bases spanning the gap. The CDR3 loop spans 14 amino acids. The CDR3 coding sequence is TGTGCCAGCAGCGCGACTTCTAGCACAGATACGCAGTATTTT. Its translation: CASSATSSTDTQYF.

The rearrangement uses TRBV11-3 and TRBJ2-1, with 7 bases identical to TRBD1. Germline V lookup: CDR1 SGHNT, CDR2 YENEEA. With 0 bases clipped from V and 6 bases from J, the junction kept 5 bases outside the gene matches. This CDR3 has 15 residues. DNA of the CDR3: TGTGCCAGCAGCTTAGACAGGGGGACGGCCAATGAGCAGTTCTTC. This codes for CASSLDRGTANEQFF.

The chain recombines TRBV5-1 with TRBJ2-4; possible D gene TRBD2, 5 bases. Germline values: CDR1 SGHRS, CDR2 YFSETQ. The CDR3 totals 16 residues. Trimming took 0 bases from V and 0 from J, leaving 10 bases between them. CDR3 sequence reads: CASSLAAGLAKNIQYF. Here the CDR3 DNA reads TGCGCCAGCAGCTTGGCCGCGGGTCTAGCCAAAAACATTCAGTACTTC. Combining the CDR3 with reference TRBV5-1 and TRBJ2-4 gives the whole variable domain KAGVTQTPRYLIKTRGQQVTLSCSPISGHRSVSWYQQTPGQGLQFLFEYFSETQRNKGNFPGRFSGRQFSNSRSEMNVSTLELGDSALYLCASSLAAGLAKNIQYFGAGTRLSVL.

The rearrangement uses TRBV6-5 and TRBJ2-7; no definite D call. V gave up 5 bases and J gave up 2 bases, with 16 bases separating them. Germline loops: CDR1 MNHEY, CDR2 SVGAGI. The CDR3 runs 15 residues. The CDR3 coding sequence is TGTGCCAGCAGTCAAATGCTCGCTAAACCCTACGAGCAGTACTTC. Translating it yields CASSQMLAKPYEQYF.

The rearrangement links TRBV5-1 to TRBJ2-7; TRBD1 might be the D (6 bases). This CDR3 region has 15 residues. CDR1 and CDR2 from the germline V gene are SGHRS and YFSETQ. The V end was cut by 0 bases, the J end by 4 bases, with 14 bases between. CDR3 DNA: TGCGCCAGCAGCTTGGGGCAGGGGAAAGTGTACGAGCAGTACTTC. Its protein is CASSLGQGKVYEQYF.

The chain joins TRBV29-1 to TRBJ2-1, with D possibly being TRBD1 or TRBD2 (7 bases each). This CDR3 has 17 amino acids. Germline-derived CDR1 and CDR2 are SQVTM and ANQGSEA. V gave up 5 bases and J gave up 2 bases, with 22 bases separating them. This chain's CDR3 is CSVIRQGGTRPYNEQFF. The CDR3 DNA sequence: TGCAGCGTTATCCGCCAGGGGGGGACCCGTCCCTACAATGAGCAGTTCTTC.

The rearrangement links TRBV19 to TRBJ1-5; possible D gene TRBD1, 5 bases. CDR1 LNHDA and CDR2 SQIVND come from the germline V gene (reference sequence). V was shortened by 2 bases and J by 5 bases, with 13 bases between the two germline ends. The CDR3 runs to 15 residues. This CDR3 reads CASSIQGEVDQPQHF. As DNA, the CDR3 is TGTGCCAGTAGTATACAGGGAGAAGTAGATCAGCCCCAGCATTTT.

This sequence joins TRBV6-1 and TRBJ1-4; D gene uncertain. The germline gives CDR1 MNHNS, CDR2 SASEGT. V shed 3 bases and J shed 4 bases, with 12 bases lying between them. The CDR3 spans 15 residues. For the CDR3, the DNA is TGTGCCAGCAGTGAGCAGTGGAGGGTTAATGAAAAACTGTTTTTT. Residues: CASSEQWRVNEKLFF.

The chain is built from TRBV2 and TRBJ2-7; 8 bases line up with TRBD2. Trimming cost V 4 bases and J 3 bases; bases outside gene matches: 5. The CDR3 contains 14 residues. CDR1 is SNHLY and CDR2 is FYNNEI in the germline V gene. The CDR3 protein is CASSGAGVVYEQYF. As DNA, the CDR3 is TGTGCCAGCAGTGGAGCGGGAGTGGTCTACGAGCAGTACTTC.

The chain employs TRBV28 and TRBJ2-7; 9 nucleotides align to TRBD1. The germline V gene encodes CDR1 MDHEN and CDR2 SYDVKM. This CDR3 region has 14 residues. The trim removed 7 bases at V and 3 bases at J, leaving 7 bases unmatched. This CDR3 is CASNTEGQGYEQYF. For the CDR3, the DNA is TGTGCCAGCAATACTGAGGGACAGGGCTACGAGCAGTACTTC.

CDR3 nucleotides: TGTGCCAGCACCCTCCGGGTTGCTGGAAACACCATATATTTT. This encodes CASTLRVAGNTIYF. The V gene is TRBV6-6, the J gene TRBJ1-3; no reliable D call. The CDR3 extends over 14 amino acids. Germline-derived CDR1 and CDR2 are MNHNY and SVGAGI (reference sequence). V gave up 7 bases and J gave up 2 bases, with 12 bases separating them.